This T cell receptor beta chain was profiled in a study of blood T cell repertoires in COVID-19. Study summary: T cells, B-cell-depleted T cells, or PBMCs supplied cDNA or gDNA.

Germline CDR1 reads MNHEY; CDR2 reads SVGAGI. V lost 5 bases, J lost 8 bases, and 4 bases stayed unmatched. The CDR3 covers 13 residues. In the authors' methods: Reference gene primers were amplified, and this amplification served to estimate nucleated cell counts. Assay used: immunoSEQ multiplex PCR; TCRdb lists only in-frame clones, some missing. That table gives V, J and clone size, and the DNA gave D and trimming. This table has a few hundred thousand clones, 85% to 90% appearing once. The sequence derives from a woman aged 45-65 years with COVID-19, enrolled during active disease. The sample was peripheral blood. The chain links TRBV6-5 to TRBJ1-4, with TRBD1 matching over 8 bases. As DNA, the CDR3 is TGTGCCAGCAGTACGGACAGGGAGGAAAAACTGTTTTTT. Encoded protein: CASSTDREEKLFF.